The 9 T cell receptor beta chains listed next were all sequenced from one sample in a study of blood T cell repertoires in COVID-19. Assay: immunoSEQ multiplex PCR; the TCRdb copy retains only in-frame clones and omits some. The data hold about 260,000 clones, with 80% to 90% observed a single time. Sequencing used peripheral blood. The source is a woman in her thirties or forties who had recovered from COVID-19.

The chain has TRBV4-3 and TRBJ1-4, with TRBD1 matching 9 bases. Trimming took 1 base from V and 8 from J; bases not matched to a gene: 5. The CDR3 is 15 residues long. Germline V gene lookup returns CDR1 LGHNA and CDR2 YSLEER. As DNA, the CDR3 is TGCGCCAGCAGCCAAGGAAAGACAGGGGGAGAAAAACTGTTTTTT. Residues: CASSQGKTGGEKLFF.

The chain uses TRBV29-1 and TRBJ1-1; 8 bases line up with TRBD1. The CDR3 has 14 residues. CDR1 SQVTM and CDR2 ANQGSEA come from the germline V gene. Germline trimming cut 6 bases from V and 1 base from J; bases unmatched to any gene: 7. CDR3 sequence reads: CSVQFQGANTEAFF. Here the CDR3 DNA reads TGCAGCGTCCAATTCCAGGGGGCGAACACTGAAGCTTTCTTT.

This clone was counted a single time. The chain combines TRBV5-1 with TRBJ2-1; 11 bases are a match to TRBD2. Germline trimming cut 4 bases from V and 5 bases from J; bases unmatched to any gene: 8. The CDR3 covers 16 residues. CDR1 SGHRS and CDR2 YFSETQ come from the germline V gene. The CDR3 DNA follows: TGCGCCAGCAGCCTCTATACTAGCGGGGGAGACAATGAGCAGTTCTTC. This encodes CASSLYTSGGDNEQFF.

The gene calls are TRBV30 and TRBJ2-2; 9 nucleotides align to TRBD1. Looked up from germline, CDR1 is GTSNPN and CDR2 is SVGIG (reference sequence). Germline trimming cut 4 bases from V and 6 bases from J; bases unmatched to any gene: 3. This CDR3 has 13 amino acids. The CDR3 sequence: CAWNRGHSGELFF. The CDR3 DNA is TGTGCCTGGAACAGGGGGCATTCCGGGGAGCTGTTTTTT.

This chain joins TRBV7-8 and TRBJ2-5; D is unresolved. CDR1 is SGHVS, CDR2 FQNEAQ, per germline. The length of the CDR3 is 19 residues. Trimming cost V 8 bases and J 4 bases, with 32 bases left between them. For the CDR3, the DNA is TGTGCCAGCTTCCACTCTTTGGGCAGCATGGGTATAGTATCAGAGACCCAGTACTTC. Its translation: CASFHSLGSMGIVSETQYF. The full variable domain, rest sourced from reference TRBV7-8 and TRBJ2-5, is GAGVSQSPRYKVAKRGQDVALRCDPISGHVSLFWYQQALGQGPEFLTYFQNEAQLDKSGLPSDRFFAERPEGSVSTLKIQRTQQEDSAVYLCASFHSLGSMGIVSETQYFGPGTRLLVL.

The gene calls are TRBV6-5 and TRBJ1-4; D gene uncertain. The CDR3 is 14 residues long. From germline, CDR1 is MNHEY and CDR2 SVGAGI. V dropped 5 bases and J dropped 5 bases, with 12 bases sitting between them. CDR3 in amino acids: CASSIMAGNEKLFF. The CDR3 DNA is TGTGCCAGCAGTATCATGGCGGGGAATGAAAAACTGTTTTTT.

The chain carries TRBV2 and TRBJ2-5, with D possibly being TRBD1 (6 bases). V was cut by 5 bases and J by 5 bases, with 12 bases left in between. Germline values: CDR1 SNHLY, CDR2 FYNNEI. The CDR3 loop spans 13 amino acids. The CDR3 DNA reads TGTGCCAGCAGTTCACAGGGAGCGGAGACCCAGTACTTC. Protein product: CASSSQGAETQYF.

The rearrangement joins TRBV6-2 or TRBV6-3 to TRBJ1-1; 9 bases line up with TRBD1. Germline CDR1 reads MNHEY; CDR2 reads SVGEGT. The CDR3 covers 10 residues. J gave up 12 bases and V 5 bases, and 1 base lay outside the gene matches. The CDR3 sequence: CASSGTGTFF. The CDR3 nucleotides are TGTGCCAGCAGTGGGACAGGGACTTTCTTT.

The table lists this clone with a count of one. The V call is TRBV18, the J call TRBJ2-1, with 7 bases identical to TRBD1. V gave up 4 bases and J gave up 8 bases; unmatched junction bases: 11. This CDR3 comprises 15 residues. Germline values: CDR1 KGHSH, CDR2 LQKENI. DNA of the CDR3: TGTGCCAGCTCACTCCCTCCCGACAGGGCCGATGAGCAGTTCTTC. Protein sequence: CASSLPPDRADEQFF.